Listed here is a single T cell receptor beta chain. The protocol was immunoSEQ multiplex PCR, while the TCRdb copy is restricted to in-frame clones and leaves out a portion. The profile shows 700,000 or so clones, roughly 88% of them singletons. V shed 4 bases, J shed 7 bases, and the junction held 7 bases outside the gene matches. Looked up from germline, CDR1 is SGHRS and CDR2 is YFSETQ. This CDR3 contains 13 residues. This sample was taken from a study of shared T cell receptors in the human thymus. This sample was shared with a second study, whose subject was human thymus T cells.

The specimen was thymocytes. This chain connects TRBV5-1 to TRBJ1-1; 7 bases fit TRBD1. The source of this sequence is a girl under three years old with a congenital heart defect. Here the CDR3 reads CASSVGRDSEAFF. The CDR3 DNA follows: TGCGCCAGCAGCGTGGGGCGGGACAGTGAAGCTTTCTTT.